This T cell receptor beta chain was obtained from a study of blood T cell repertoires in COVID-19. The overall study: Donors in the United States, Italy and Spain gave samples during acute or convalescent COVID-19. Nucleic acid was either cDNA or gDNA, and it came from T cells, B-cell-depleted T cells, or PBMCs.

As handled by the study authors: Researchers report that nucleated cell counts were estimated from reference gene primer amplification. Data came from immunoSEQ multiplex PCR; TCRdb stores just in-frame clones and leaves some out. V and J calls and clone size come straight from that table; D and trimming were deduced from the DNA. The sample lists about 220,000 clones, under 90% occurring once. Sequencing input: peripheral blood. The TCR originated in a young man with active or convalescent COVID-19.

CDR3 protein: CASSGGLGNQPQHF. The CDR3 DNA reads TGTGCCAGCAGTGGGGGGCTTGGCAATCAGCCCCAGCATTTT. The J gene is TRBJ1-5, the V gene TRBV25-1; D is possibly TRBD1 (6 bases). CDR1 and CDR2 from the germline V gene are MGHDK and SYGVNS. Trimming cost V 4 bases and J 2 bases, with 9 bases left between them. This CDR3 is 14 amino acids long.